The 28 T cell receptor beta chains given below trace back to one sample, sequenced in a study of blood T cell repertoires in COVID-19. Some clones are missing from TCRdb's copy, which holds only in-frame ones; the method was immunoSEQ multiplex PCR. The sample gives approximately 61,000 clones, around 87% of which show up once; about 14% is in the top ten. Sequenced sample: peripheral blood. Receptors originate from a human donor in a cohort sampled during active COVID-19.

This chain joins TRBV18 and TRBJ1-4; 7 nucleotides line up with TRBD1. V lost 1 base, J lost 0 bases, and 5 bases stayed unmatched. The CDR3 length is 17 residues. Germline CDR1 is KGHSH and CDR2 is LQKENI. Written as DNA, the CDR3 is TGTGCCAGCTCACCACAACGGACAGGTTCAACTAATGAAAAACTGTTTTTT. As protein: CASSPQRTGSTNEKLFF.

The chain uses TRBV5-4 and TRBJ2-1; 8 nucleotides agree with TRBD1. The junction had 5 bases not matched to a gene; V was cut back by 4 bases and J by 2 bases. This CDR3 has 15 amino acids. Per germline, CDR1 SGHNT and CDR2 YYREEE (reference sequence). The CDR3 sequence is CASSAGQGPYNEQFF. For the CDR3, the DNA is TGTGCCAGCAGCGCCGGACAGGGTCCCTACAATGAGCAGTTCTTC.

This chain connects TRBV2 to TRBJ1-6; D not resolved. Trimming removed 6 bases from V and 9 bases from J, with 15 bases in between. The CDR3 covers 14 residues. Germline V lookup: CDR1 SNHLY, CDR2 FYNNEI. The CDR3 region is CASRVETVSSPLHF. The CDR3 DNA sequence: TGTGCCAGCAGGGTGGAAACAGTTTCTTCACCCCTCCACTTT.

This chain connects TRBV7-3 to TRBJ1-1, with 9 nucleotides matching TRBD1. This CDR3 contains 15 residues. Germline values: CDR1 SGHTA, CDR2 FQGTGA. With 3 bases clipped from V and 1 base from J, the junction kept 3 bases outside the gene matches. The CDR3 region has the DNA TGTGCCAGCAGCTTCGCGGGACAGGGGAACACTGAAGCTTTCTTT. It yields the protein CASSFAGQGNTEAFF.

This rearrangement joins TRBV9 to TRBJ1-6; TRBD1 is a possible D gene (6 bases). CDR3 length equals 17 residues. V shed 0 bases and J shed 2 bases, with 12 bases lying between them. Germline V lookup: CDR1 SGDLS, CDR2 YYNGEE. Here the CDR3 DNA reads TGTGCCAGCAGCGTAGGGGGGCCGGGTACCTATAATTCACCCCTCCACTTT. Its translation is CASSVGGPGTYNSPLHF. The whole variable domain, remainder taken from reference TRBV9 and TRBJ1-6, is DSGVTQTPKHLITATGQRVTLRCSPRSGDLSVYWYQQSLDQGLQFLIQYYNGEERAKGNILERFSAQQFPDLHSELNLSSLELGDSALYFCASSVGGPGTYNSPLHFGNGTRLTVT.

The chain couples TRBV24-1 to TRBJ1-1, with TRBD1 matching 7 bases. CDR3 length: 13 amino acids. Losses at the gene ends were 12 bases for V and 3 bases for J; bases not matched to a gene: 9. CDR1 is KGHDR, CDR2 SFDVKD, per germline. This CDR3 is CASRDSLYTEAFF. The CDR3 bases are TGTGCCTCTCGGGACAGCCTCTACACTGAAGCTTTCTTT.

The V call is TRBV27, the J call TRBJ2-7; D might be TRBD1 (5 bases). The CDR3 consists of 13 residues. Trimming removed 3 bases at V and 2 bases at J, with 8 bases between. CDR1 and CDR2 from the germline V gene are MNHEY and SMNVEV (reference sequence). CDR3 in amino acids: CASSLDTTYEQYF. The CDR3 DNA reads as TGTGCCAGCAGTTTGGACACTACCTACGAGCAGTACTTC.

The chain joins TRBV6-2 or TRBV6-3 to TRBJ2-7; TRBD1 matches at 10 bases. Germline V gene data show CDR1 as MNHEY and CDR2 as SVGEGT. CDR3 length equals 13 residues. V trimming: 5 bases; J trimming: 5 bases; junction bases outside the gene matches: 3. CDR3 nucleotides: TGTGCCAGCAGTATGGACAGGGGGAACGAGCAGTACTTC. Its protein product is CASSMDRGNEQYF.

The V gene is TRBV16, the J gene TRBJ1-1; no clear D. The CDR3 contains 13 residues. The ends were cut back, 4 bases at V and 0 bases at J, with 6 bases in the middle. Germline V gives CDR1 KGHSY, CDR2 FQNENV. The CDR3 loop is CASSRTVNTEAFF. The CDR3 region has the DNA TGTGCCAGCAGCCGCACAGTGAACACTGAAGCTTTCTTT.

J is TRBJ1-6 and V is TRBV2; D is perhaps TRBD1 (5 bases). In germline, CDR1 is SNHLY, CDR2 FYNNEI. The CDR3 is 15 amino acids. V was clipped by 6 bases and J by 1 base, with 10 bases between them. The CDR3 region has the DNA TGTGCCAGCAGCAACCAGGGTTCCTATAATTCACCCCTCCACTTT. This codes for CASSNQGSYNSPLHF.

V and J are TRBV28 and TRBJ2-6; D gene ambiguous. CDR1 and CDR2 from the germline V gene are MDHEN and SYDVKM. With 1 base removed from V and 2 bases from J, the gap between germline ends came to 12 bases. The CDR3 is 17 amino acids. CDR3 in DNA: TGTGCCAGCAGTTTATTTTCAGGAATGACTGGGGCCAACGTCCTGACTTTC. It translates to CASSLFSGMTGANVLTF.

This clone was picked up one time. The J gene is TRBJ1-1, the V gene TRBV6-6; no definite D call. The V end lost 1 base, the J end lost 1 base, and 7 bases lay between the germline ends. CDR1 MNHNY and CDR2 SVGAGI come from the germline V gene (reference sequence). The CDR3 has 14 residues. CDR3 coding DNA: TGTGCCAGCAGTTACTTGGGCCGGAACACTGAAGCTTTCTTT. Translating gives CASSYLGRNTEAFF.

The chain uses TRBV4-3 and TRBJ1-6; 8 nucleotides line up with TRBD1. CDR1 is LGHNA, CDR2 YSLEER, per germline. CDR3 size: 16 residues. V lost 3 bases and J lost 9; bases outside the gene matches: 10. CDR3 residues: CASSQEGQGFSSPLHF. The DNA for the CDR3 is TGCGCCAGCAGCCAGGAAGGACAGGGTTTCAGTTCACCCCTCCACTTT.

This chain uses TRBV2 with TRBJ2-5; possibly TRBD2 for D (5 bases). Germline CDR1 reads SNHLY; CDR2 reads FYNNEI. The CDR3 spans 12 residues. Deletions cut 6 bases from V and 4 bases from J, with 9 bases between. CDR3: CASSEGRETQYF. The CDR3, as DNA: TGTGCCAGCAGCGAGGGTAGAGAGACCCAGTACTTC.

The chain has TRBV7-9 and TRBJ1-1; 7 bases line up with TRBD1. The CDR3 length is 13 residues. V gave up 5 bases and J gave up 4 bases; unmatched junction bases: 4. Germline CDR1 and CDR2: SEHNR and FQNEAQ (reference sequence). The CDR3 coding sequence is TGTGCCAGCAGCCCGCCAGGGGGCACTGAAGCTTTCTTT. Protein sequence: CASSPPGGTEAFF.

J is TRBJ2-5 and V is TRBV6-2 or TRBV6-3, with D possibly TRBD2 on 5 matching bases. Per germline, CDR1 MNHEY and CDR2 SVGEGT. The CDR3 contains 15 residues. V dropped 2 bases and J dropped 1 base, with 11 bases sitting between them. The CDR3 here is CASSYVGSGQETQYF. The CDR3, as DNA: TGTGCCAGCAGTTACGTGGGGAGTGGCCAAGAGACCCAGTACTTC.

V gene TRBV7-3 combines with J gene TRBJ1-1; a weak D match, TRBD1 (5 bases). CDR1 is SGHTA and CDR2 is FQGTGA in the germline V gene. Trimming pared 2 bases from V and 2 bases from J, leaving 6 bases between. This CDR3 has 13 residues. CDR3 in DNA: TGTGCCAGCAGCTTAGGACAAAACACTGAAGCTTTCTTT. This translates into CASSLGQNTEAFF.

CDR3 sequence: CASSPGQGVNEQYF. Written as DNA, the CDR3 is TGTGCCAGTAGTCCTGGACAGGGGGTGAACGAGCAGTACTTC. The chain employs TRBV19 and TRBJ2-7; TRBD1 agrees at 10 bases. The CDR3 length is 14 residues. Looked up from germline, CDR1 is LNHDA and CDR2 is SQIVND (reference sequence). The junction had 6 bases not matched to a gene; V was cut back by 5 bases and J by 5 bases.

The CDR3 here is CASSSRDYTDTQYF. The CDR3 nucleotides are TGTGCCAGCAGCTCACGGGACTACACAGATACGCAGTATTTT. The rearrangement links TRBV7-8 to TRBJ2-3, with TRBD2 matching 7 bases. CDR3 size: 14 residues. With V trimmed by 4 bases and J by 2 bases, 3 bases remained unmatched. Germline values: CDR1 SGHVS, CDR2 FQNEAQ.

The chain has TRBV11-3 and TRBJ2-1, with 14 bases lining up with TRBD2. Germline-derived CDR1 and CDR2 are SGHNT and YENEEA. This CDR3 contains 16 residues. Trimming took 5 bases from V and 4 from J; bases not matched to a gene: 4. As DNA, the CDR3 is TGTGCCAGCAGCCCGGGACTAGCGGGAGTATACAATGAGCAGTTCTTC. Protein: CASSPGLAGVYNEQFF.

The V call is TRBV25-1, the J call TRBJ1-5; D call uncertain. V dropped 3 bases and J dropped 5 bases, with 11 bases sitting between them. The CDR3 has 14 residues. CDR1 and CDR2 (germline): MGHDK, SYGVNS. The CDR3 protein is CASSETRSYQPQHF. The DNA for the CDR3 is TGTGCCAGCAGTGAGACAAGGTCCTATCAGCCCCAGCATTTT.

The chain recombines TRBV5-1 with TRBJ2-3; 7 bases line up with TRBD2. The germline gives CDR1 SGHRS, CDR2 YFSETQ. The CDR3 spans 15 residues. The J segment lost 0 bases and the V segment lost 3 bases, leaving 4 bases of the junction unmatched. CDR3 sequence (DNA): TGCGCCAGCAGCTATTCTAGCGGAAGCACAGATACGCAGTATTTT. Protein sequence: CASSYSSGSTDTQYF. Based on the CDR3 plus reference TRBV5-1 and TRBJ2-3, the full variable domain is KAGVTQTPRYLIKTRGQQVTLSCSPISGHRSVSWYQQTPGQGLQFLFEYFSETQRNKGNFPGRFSGRQFSNSRSEMNVSTLELGDSALYLCASSYSSGSTDTQYFGPGTRLTVL.

The chain is built from TRBV28 and TRBJ1-6; D might be TRBD1 (6 bases). V dropped 2 bases and J dropped 8 bases, with 10 bases sitting between them. Germline V gives CDR1 MDHEN, CDR2 SYDVKM. The CDR3 totals 14 residues. The CDR3 loop reads CASSLGTWYSPLHF. CDR3 sequence (DNA): TGTGCCAGCAGTTTAGGGACATGGTATTCACCCCTCCACTTT.

DNA of the CDR3: TGTGCCAGCAGTTTTCGGACTAGCGGGAGGAGTGAGCAGTTCTTC. Its protein product is CASSFRTSGRSEQFF. This chain joins TRBV27 and TRBJ2-1, with 14 bases matching TRBD2. CDR3 size: 15 residues. Per the germline V gene, CDR1 is MNHEY and CDR2 is SMNVEV (reference sequence). Trimming cost V 3 bases and J 9 bases; bases outside gene matches: 4.

The V gene is TRBV28, the J gene TRBJ1-6; 8 bases agree with TRBD1. V trimming: 1 base; J trimming: 9 bases; junction bases outside the gene matches: 5. The CDR3 spans 15 residues. From germline, CDR1 is MDHEN and CDR2 SYDVKM. The DNA of the CDR3 is TGTGCCAGCAGTTTATCGCAGGGGGCGGGTTCACCCCTCCACTTT. Translation: CASSLSQGAGSPLHF. The whole variable domain, filled in from reference TRBV28 and TRBJ1-6, reads DVKVTQSSRYLVKRTGEKVFLECVQDMDHENMFWYRQDPGLGLRLIYFSYDVKMKEKGDIPEGYSVSREKKERFSLILESASTNQTSMYLCASSLSQGAGSPLHFGNGTRLTVT.

V and J are TRBV10-1 and TRBJ1-1, with D uncertain. Germline V gene lookup returns CDR1 WNHNN and CDR2 SYGVQD (reference sequence). The CDR3 totals 14 residues. V dropped 6 bases and J dropped 0 bases, with 11 bases sitting between them. CDR3 loop: CASSPPGMNTEAFF. In nucleotides, the CDR3 is TGCGCCAGCAGCCCCCCGGGAATGAACACTGAAGCTTTCTTT.

The V gene is TRBV7-9, the J gene TRBJ2-1; weak D call: TRBD2 (6 bases). The CDR3 spans 15 residues. Germline-derived CDR1 and CDR2 are SEHNR and FQNEAQ (reference sequence). V lost 3 bases and J lost 8, with 17 bases in between. Here the CDR3 reads CASSFGGKIYDEQFF. The CDR3 nucleotides are TGTGCCAGCAGCTTTGGCGGGAAAATTTACGATGAGCAGTTCTTC.

The V call is TRBV7-2, the J call TRBJ2-7, with D perhaps matching TRBD2 (5 bases). CDR1 is SGHTA and CDR2 is FQGNSA in the germline V gene. V lost 1 base and J lost 4, with 14 bases in between. The CDR3 runs 15 residues. This chain's CDR3 is CASSLGPPGIYEQYF. CDR3 sequence (DNA): TGTGCCAGCAGCTTAGGGCCCCCGGGGATATACGAGCAGTACTTC.